The clone carrying this T cell receptor (beta chain) was found a few times. Its target is not known. The data are from a study of CD8+CD57+ T cells in acquired aplastic anemia. Study overall: Roughly 3 ug was the average amount of DNA from sorted CD4+ and CD8+ cells.

The CDR3 covers 15 residues. J was trimmed by 6 bases and V by 2 bases; bases with no gene match: 10. In germline, CDR1 is SGHTA, CDR2 FQGNSA. Patients chosen for sequencing had CD8+CD57+ cells that had expanded, as shown by flow cytometry. Severe acquired aplastic anemia was diagnosed in all patients. None of the patients had been given any therapy when their blood was sampled. TCR beta VDJ and CDR3 profiles were obtained from a genomic DNA template. TCRdb independently ran MiXCR on the reads; one entry per CDR3 protein. Of around 200,000 distinct CDR3 sequences in the sample, about 60% were seen once. Study-level points and caveats: The study identified under 30 CD8+ CDR3 sequences shared by patients and controls.

The sequenced material came from sorted CD4+, CD8+, or CD8+CD57+ T cells (not recorded which) from PBMCs. The chain employs TRBV7-2 and TRBJ2-7; 7 bases are a match to TRBD2. This receptor was taken from a human donor with aplastic anemia. Here the CDR3 reads CASSLSFVGGPEQYF. In DNA form, the CDR3 reads TGTGCCAGCAGCTTATCATTTGTGGGAGGGCCCGAGCAGTACTTC.